This T cell receptor beta chain was identified in a study of OX40 agonist ivuxolimab in advanced cancers. Study-wide findings and caveats: Clones of CD4+ and CD8+ blood T cells grew by week 6 at doses of 0.1 to 3.0 mg/kg.

Germline V lookup: CDR1 SGDLS, CDR2 YYNGEE. V lost 0 bases, J lost 8 bases, and 29 bases lay in between. The CDR3 contains 19 residues. Here immunoSEQ multiplex PCR was the method, and the copy in TCRdb shows in-frame clones only, minus some. The sample includes some 12,000 clones, more than 65% of them seen just once. Worth noting for this clone: The antigen is not known.

The sample was CD4+ or CD8+ T cells sorted from blood, taken in a trial of the OX40 agonist ivuxolimab. V gene TRBV9 combines with J gene TRBJ1-2; D ambiguous. This sequence originates from an adult with an advanced solid tumor such as melanoma, head and neck, liver or kidney cancer. For the CDR3, the DNA is TGTGCCAGCAGCGTAGTGGAGGGAGATCGGGAGTTATCGGCGCGGGGCTACACCTTC. Translation: CASSVVEGDRELSARGYTF.